The subject of this entry is one TCR beta chain. These data belong to a study of glioma-infiltrating T cells after dendritic cell vaccination. About the research overall: Autologous tumor lysate was loaded overnight onto monocyte-derived dendritic cells grown about 7 days with IL-4 and GM-CSF.

Sequencing used immunoSEQ multiplex PCR; TCRdb keeps in-frame clones, though not all of them. The sample includes some 60,000 clones, about 80% of them seen just once. The time point is: after dendritic cell vaccination, including at tumor progression/relapse. No glioblastoma patient carried an isocitrate dehydrogenase mutation. The CDR3 covers 16 residues. After removal of 4 bases from V and 2 bases from J, the junction contained 10 bases not matched to a gene. The V gene's germline CDR1 is SGDLS and CDR2 YYNGEE. V is TRBV9 and J is TRBJ2-3, with 7 bases identical to TRBD2. The receptor comes from a human donor with glioblastoma. Specimen: blood, collected after dendritic cell vaccination. The CDR3 is CASSPHGGRSTDTQYF. The CDR3 DNA reads TGTGCCAGCAGCCCTCATGGCGGGAGATCCACAGATACGCAGTATTTT.